The 12 T cell receptor beta chains reported below all come from one sample, sequenced in a study of shared clonotypes between healthy human individuals. TCRdb's table, derived via immunoSEQ multiplex PCR, lists solely in-frame clones and lacks some. There are some 650,000 clones in the sample; more than 95% occur only once, and 0.055% to 0.07% lies in the top ten. The specimen sequenced was naive CD4+ T cells sorted from blood. Documented subset: CD45RA+ positively selected. The receptors derive from a woman aged 25-40 years in good health.

This chain connects TRBV2 to TRBJ2-4; no clear D gene. Trimming removed 3 bases at V and 0 bases at J, with 12 bases between. This CDR3 region has 16 residues. Germline CDR1 is SNHLY and CDR2 is FYNNEI. The CDR3 nucleotides read TGTGCCAGCAGTGACCGACATACTCTAGCCAAAAACATTCAGTACTTC. Amino acid sequence: CASSDRHTLAKNIQYF.

The count of this clone is one. The chain is built from TRBV7-9 and TRBJ1-1, with 8 bases identical to TRBD1. V shed 5 bases, J shed 3 bases, and the junction held 5 bases outside the gene matches. The germline V gene encodes CDR1 SEHNR and CDR2 FQNEAQ (reference sequence). CDR3 length equals 14 residues. Written as DNA, the CDR3 is TGTGCCAGCAGCGAACAGGGGGGCGACACTGAAGCTTTCTTT. Its translation: CASSEQGGDTEAFF.

This sequence joins TRBV28 and TRBJ2-1; 10 bases align to TRBD1. The junction had 18 bases not matched to a gene; V was cut back by 7 bases and J by 12 bases. Germline V gene sequence: CDR1 MDHEN, CDR2 SYDVKM. This CDR3 has 16 residues. CDR3 DNA: TGTGCCAGCATCAACACCGGGACAGGGGCCTATCATCGGCAGTTCTTC. Translated, it gives CASINTGTGAYHRQFF.

The chain joins TRBV28 to TRBJ1-2, with TRBD1 identical over 9 bases. Trimming took 6 bases from V and 3 from J; bases not matched to a gene: 8. The length of the CDR3 is 15 residues. The germline V gene has CDR1 MDHEN and CDR2 SYDVKM. As DNA, the CDR3 is TGTGCCAGCAGACCGGGACAGGGCGCCCACTATGGCTACACCTTC. Translating gives CASRPGQGAHYGYTF.

The chain employs TRBV10-3 and TRBJ2-7; 7 bases line up with TRBD2. V was pared by 3 bases and J by 1 base, with 6 bases of the junction left unmatched. Germline CDR1 is ENHRY and CDR2 is SYGVKD. CDR3 length: 15 residues. The CDR3: CAISDRGSASYEQYF. DNA of the CDR3: TGTGCCATCAGTGACCGCGGGAGTGCTTCCTACGAGCAGTACTTC.

The gene calls are TRBV6-5 and TRBJ1-1, with D possibly TRBD1 on 5 matching bases. CDR1 is MNHEY and CDR2 is SVGAGI in the germline V gene. The CDR3 is 13 residues long. V shed 6 bases and J shed 1 base, with 9 bases lying between them. The CDR3 region has the DNA TGTGCCAGCAGCAACCAGGGGAACACTGAAGCTTTCTTT. It is translated as CASSNQGNTEAFF.

This clone has just one count. The chain combines TRBV5-8 with TRBJ1-2, with 9 bases matching TRBD1. Per the germline V gene, CDR1 is SGHTS and CDR2 is YDEGEE. CDR3 size: 14 residues. V was pared by 4 bases and J by 6 bases, with 7 bases of the junction left unmatched. The CDR3 spells CASSNLQGADGYTF. In DNA form, the CDR3 reads TGTGCCAGCAGCAACCTACAGGGGGCAGATGGCTACACCTTC.

The chain couples TRBV29-1 to TRBJ2-7; TRBD1 agrees at 7 bases. The ends lost 6 bases at V and 5 bases at J; junction bases unmatched: 7. Germline V lookup: CDR1 SQVTM, CDR2 ANQGSEA. The CDR3 runs 12 residues. The CDR3 spells CSVKTGSHEQYF. The CDR3 DNA follows: TGCAGCGTAAAGACAGGGTCCCACGAGCAGTACTTC.

The chain recombines TRBV7-9 with TRBJ2-3; 10 bases agree with TRBD2. The junction had 3 bases not matched to a gene; V was cut back by 1 base and J by 5 bases. CDR3 size: 15 residues. Germline-derived CDR1 and CDR2 are SEHNR and FQNEAQ (reference sequence). This CDR3 is CASSLEAGGRDTQYF. CDR3 DNA sequence: TGTGCCAGCAGCTTAGAAGCGGGAGGGAGAGATACGCAGTATTTT.

Only one count was recorded for this clone. The genes are TRBV28 and TRBJ2-2, with a tentative D call TRBD1 (6 bases). With 8 bases removed from V and 5 bases from J, the gap between germline ends came to 12 bases. The CDR3 is 13 residues long. CDR1 and CDR2 (germline): MDHEN, SYDVKM. For the CDR3, the DNA is TGTGCCAGCCGAAAGGGGGTTACCGGGGAGCTGTTTTTT. This gives the protein CASRKGVTGELFF.

The rearrangement links TRBV5-4 to TRBJ1-1; TRBD1 agrees at 10 bases. The CDR3 runs to 16 residues. The germline V gene encodes CDR1 SGHNT and CDR2 YYREEE (reference sequence). J gave up 1 base and V 3 bases, and 6 bases lay outside the gene matches. The CDR3 nucleotides are TGTGCCAGCAGCTCACCCGACAGGGGGCGGAACACTGAAGCTTTCTTT. Translating gives CASSSPDRGRNTEAFF.

The chain employs TRBV4-1 and TRBJ2-1; 10 nucleotides match TRBD1. J was trimmed by 6 bases and V by 1 base; bases with no gene match: 3. The CDR3 runs to 15 residues. Looked up from germline, CDR1 is MGHRA and CDR2 is YSYEKL. The CDR3 region is CASSQGQGAINEQFF. The CDR3 nucleotides are TGCGCCAGCAGCCAAGGACAGGGGGCTATCAATGAGCAGTTCTTC.